A selection of T cell receptor beta chains follows, all from one sample in a study of STAT5B mutations in CD4+ large granular lymphocyte leukemia. Sequenced by immunoSEQ multiplex PCR; TCRdb stores in-frame clones only, minus some. In the table there are about 38,000 clones, 70% to 90% of which are singletons. The sample taken for sequencing was CD4+ T cells from blood buffy coats. These receptors were collected from a human donor in good health. Both conserved end residues are part of each CDR3. The D gene is left open where the match is weak. Where a row states a size, it is once, few, many or the class of an expanded clone; other rows omit it.

v_call: TRBV10-3; d_call: TRBD1; clone_size: .; j_call: TRBJ1-5; cdr3_aa: CAISESMTGGYQPQHF; cdr3_nt: TGTGCCATCAGTGAGTCAATGACAGGGGGCTACCAGCCCCAGCATTTT
v_call: TRBV19; d_call: TRBD2; clone_size: .; j_call: TRBJ2-1; cdr3_aa: CASRAPRTSGRWVRGNEQFF; cdr3_nt: TGTGCCAGTAGGGCCCCTCGGACTAGCGGGAGATGGGTTCGGGGCAATGAGCAGTTCTTC
v_call: TRBV18; d_call: TRBD2; clone_size: .; j_call: TRBJ2-3; cdr3_aa: CASSTTSGGTDTQYF; cdr3_nt: TGTGCCAGCTCAACAACTAGCGGGGGCACAGATACGCAGTATTTT
v_call: TRBV6-4; d_call: TRBD1; clone_size: .; j_call: TRBJ1-2; cdr3_aa: CASSDQPGQGFGYTF; cdr3_nt: TGTGCCAGCAGTGATCAACCGGGACAGGGATTTGGCTACACCTTC
v_call: TRBV21-1; d_call: .; clone_size: .; j_call: TRBJ1-3; cdr3_aa: CASSKVRQGRRNTIYF; cdr3_nt: TGTGCCAGCAGCAAAGTCCGCCAGGGAAGGAGAAACACCATATATTTT
v_call: TRBV7-2; d_call: TRBD1; clone_size: .; j_call: TRBJ2-5; cdr3_aa: CASSFVPGQEQYF; cdr3_nt: TGTGCCAGCAGCTTCGTCCCGGGACAGGAGCAGTACTTC
v_call: TRBV7-9; d_call: .; clone_size: .; j_call: TRBJ1-5; cdr3_aa: CASSLEDQPQHF; cdr3_nt: TGTGCCAGCAGCTTAGAAGATCAGCCCCAGCATTTT
v_call: TRBV19; d_call: .; clone_size: .; j_call: TRBJ1-1; cdr3_aa: CASISDHTEAFF; cdr3_nt: TGTGCCAGTATCAGTGATCACACTGAAGCTTTCTTT
v_call: TRBV7-2; d_call: .; clone_size: .; j_call: TRBJ2-5; cdr3_aa: CASRYLGPAGGRETQYF; cdr3_nt: TGTGCCAGCAGGTACCTTGGCCCCGCCGGGGGCCGAGAGACCCAGTACTTC
v_call: TRBV7-9; d_call: .; clone_size: .; j_call: TRBJ1-2; cdr3_aa: CASTPRGDYGYTF; cdr3_nt: TGTGCCAGCACCCCTCGAGGGGACTATGGCTACACCTTC
v_call: TRBV30; d_call: .; clone_size: .; j_call: TRBJ1-2; cdr3_aa: CAWSGGGRGGYTF; cdr3_nt: TGTGCCTGGAGCGGAGGGGGGAGGGGTGGCTACACCTTC
v_call: TRBV29-1; d_call: TRBD1; clone_size: .; j_call: TRBJ1-1; cdr3_aa: CSVGTGVEAFF; cdr3_nt: TGCAGCGTTGGAACAGGGGTGGAGGCTTTCTTT
v_call: TRBV5-5; d_call: TRBD1; clone_size: once; j_call: TRBJ1-2; cdr3_aa: CASSLEGRGNYGYTF; cdr3_nt: TGTGCCAGCAGCTTGGAGGGCAGGGGGAACTATGGCTACACCTTC
v_call: TRBV2; d_call: TRBD1; clone_size: few; j_call: TRBJ1-2; cdr3_aa: CASSVQGPYGYTF; cdr3_nt: TGTGCCAGCAGCGTACAGGGGCCCTATGGCTACACCTTC
v_call: TRBV27; d_call: .; clone_size: .; j_call: TRBJ1-1; cdr3_aa: CASSSPVLRTEAFF; cdr3_nt: TGTGCCAGCAGTTCCCCGGTGTTGCGCACTGAAGCTTTCTTT
v_call: TRBV7-3; d_call: TRBD1; clone_size: .; j_call: TRBJ2-6; cdr3_aa: CASSIQGAISGANVLTF; cdr3_nt: TGTGCCAGCAGCATCCAGGGGGCTATCTCTGGGGCCAACGTCCTGACTTTC
v_call: TRBV5-1; d_call: .; clone_size: .; j_call: TRBJ2-1; cdr3_aa: CASSLEDGWNEQFF; cdr3_nt: TGCGCCAGCAGCTTGGAAGACGGATGGAATGAGCAGTTCTTC
v_call: TRBV9; d_call: .; clone_size: .; j_call: TRBJ1-1; cdr3_aa: CASGSQGTEAFF; cdr3_nt: TGTGCCAGCGGGAGTCAAGGCACTGAAGCTTTCTTT
v_call: TRBV9; d_call: TRBD2; clone_size: .; j_call: TRBJ2-1; cdr3_aa: CASSVTGLAGGNEQFF; cdr3_nt: TGTGCCAGCAGCGTGACGGGACTAGCGGGGGGCAATGAGCAGTTCTTC
v_call: TRBV11-2; d_call: .; clone_size: .; j_call: TRBJ2-3; cdr3_aa: CASSFQGNTQYF; cdr3_nt: TGTGCCAGCAGCTTTCAAGGGAATACGCAGTATTTT
v_call: TRBV28; d_call: TRBD1; clone_size: few; j_call: TRBJ2-3; cdr3_aa: CASSIITGAPSTDTQYF; cdr3_nt: TGTGCCAGCAGTATAATTACAGGGGCGCCTAGCACAGATACGCAGTATTTT
v_call: TRBV7-2; d_call: .; clone_size: once; j_call: TRBJ2-3; cdr3_aa: CASSLGGKTQYF; cdr3_nt: TGTGCCAGCAGCTTAGGGGGGAAAACGCAGTATTTT
v_call: TRBV19; d_call: .; clone_size: .; j_call: TRBJ1-2; cdr3_aa: CASSISDATPF; cdr3_nt: TGTGCCAGTAGTATTTCCGACGCCACTCCATTC
v_call: TRBV2; d_call: .; clone_size: .; j_call: TRBJ2-7; cdr3_aa: CASSYTGNEQYF; cdr3_nt: TGTGCCAGCAGTTACACAGGGAACGAGCAGTACTTC
v_call: TRBV19; d_call: .; clone_size: .; j_call: TRBJ2-4; cdr3_aa: CASSIKRPLRNIQYF; cdr3_nt: TGTGCCAGTAGTATCAAACGACCTCTCAGGAACATTCAGTACTTC
v_call: TRBV13; d_call: TRBD2; clone_size: .; j_call: TRBJ2-5; cdr3_aa: CASSLKTSAETQYF; cdr3_nt: TGTGCCAGCAGCTTAAAAACTAGCGCTGAGACCCAGTACTTC
v_call: TRBV19; d_call: .; clone_size: .; j_call: TRBJ1-3; cdr3_aa: CASEGGSGGNTIYF; cdr3_nt: TGTGCCAGCGAAGGTGGCAGCGGAGGAAACACCATATATTTT
v_call: TRBV5-4; d_call: .; clone_size: .; j_call: TRBJ2-7; cdr3_aa: CASSGTFTYEQYF; cdr3_nt: TGTGCCAGCAGCGGGACTTTCACCTACGAGCAGTACTTC
v_call: TRBV10-3; d_call: TRBD1; clone_size: once; j_call: TRBJ1-5; cdr3_aa: CAISRDRAEQPQHF; cdr3_nt: TGTGCCATCAGCCGGGACAGGGCAGAGCAGCCCCAGCATTTT
v_call: TRBV5-1; d_call: TRBD2; clone_size: few; j_call: TRBJ2-3; cdr3_aa: CASSSGLAGTTDTQYF; cdr3_nt: TGCGCCAGCAGCTCCGGACTAGCGGGCACCACAGATACGCAGTATTTT
v_call: TRBV19; d_call: .; clone_size: .; j_call: TRBJ2-3; cdr3_aa: CASSISGGTDTQYF; cdr3_nt: TGTGCCAGTAGTATCTCTGGGGGCACAGATACGCAGTATTTT
v_call: TRBV7-2; d_call: TRBD1; clone_size: .; j_call: TRBJ2-7; cdr3_aa: CASSYNGQGYEQYF; cdr3_nt: TGTGCCAGCAGTTATAATGGACAGGGTTACGAGCAGTACTTC
v_call: TRBV9; d_call: TRBD2; clone_size: .; j_call: TRBJ2-3; cdr3_aa: CASSVLAGGQDTQYF; cdr3_nt: TGTGCCAGCAGCGTACTAGCGGGGGGGCAAGATACGCAGTATTTT
v_call: TRBV11-3; d_call: .; clone_size: .; j_call: TRBJ2-3; cdr3_aa: CASSLRQGTDTQYF; cdr3_nt: TGTGCCAGCAGCCTGAGACAGGGCACAGATACGCAGTATTTT
v_call: TRBV30; d_call: .; clone_size: .; j_call: TRBJ2-5; cdr3_aa: CAWRGGDSQETQYF; cdr3_nt: TGTGCCTGGAGGGGCGGGGACAGTCAAGAGACCCAGTACTTC
v_call: TRBV10-1; d_call: .; clone_size: .; j_call: TRBJ2-1; cdr3_aa: CASRTRISYNEQFF; cdr3_nt: TGCGCCAGCAGGACTAGGATATCCTACAATGAGCAGTTCTTC